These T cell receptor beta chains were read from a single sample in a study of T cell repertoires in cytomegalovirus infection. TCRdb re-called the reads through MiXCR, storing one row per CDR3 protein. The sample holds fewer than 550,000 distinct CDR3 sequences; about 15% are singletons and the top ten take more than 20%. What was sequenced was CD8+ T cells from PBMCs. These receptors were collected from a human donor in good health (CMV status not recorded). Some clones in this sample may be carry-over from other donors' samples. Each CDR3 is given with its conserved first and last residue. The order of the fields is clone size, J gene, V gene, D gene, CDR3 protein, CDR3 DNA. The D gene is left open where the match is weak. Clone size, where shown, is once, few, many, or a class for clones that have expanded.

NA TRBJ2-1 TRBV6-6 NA CASTGLASYNEQFF TGTGCCAGCACCGGGCTAGCGTCCTACAATGAGCAGTTCTTC
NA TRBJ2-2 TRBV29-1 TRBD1 CSVERTGNTGELFF TGCAGCGTGGAGAGGACAGGGAACACCGGGGAGCTGTTTTTT
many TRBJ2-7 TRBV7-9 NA CASSPRDDRNYEQYF TGTGCCAGCAGCCCCCGCGACGACAGGAACTACGAGCAGTACTTC
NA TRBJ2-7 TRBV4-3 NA CASSQDRDYIYEQYF TGCGCCAGCAGCCAAGATCGAGACTACATCTACGAGCAGTACTTC
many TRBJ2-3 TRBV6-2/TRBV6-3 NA CASSYSSDTQYF TGTGCCAGCAGTTACTCTTCAGATACGCAGTATTTT
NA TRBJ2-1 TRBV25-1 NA CASSIQVTVEQFF TGTGCCAGCAGTATACAGGTCACGGTGGAGCAGTTCTTC
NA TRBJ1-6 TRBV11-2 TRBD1 CASSLTQGARSPLHF TGTGCCAGCAGCTTAACTCAGGGGGCGAGGTCACCCCTCCACTTT
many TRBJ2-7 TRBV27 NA CASSTRELGVYEQYF TGTGCCAGCAGCACAAGGGAGCTAGGGGTCTACGAGCAGTACTTC
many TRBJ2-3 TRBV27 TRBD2 CASSSGLAGGVDTQYF TGTGCCAGCAGTTCCGGACTAGCGGGGGGGGTGGATACGCAGTATTTT
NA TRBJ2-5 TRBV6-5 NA CASSYRGTQYF TGTGCCAGCAGTTACCGGGGGACCCAGTACTTC
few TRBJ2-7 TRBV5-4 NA CASSLGVDMNYEQYF TGTGCCAGCAGCTTGGGAGTAGACATGAATTACGAGCAGTACTTC
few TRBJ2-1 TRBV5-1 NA CASSSTARRYPDNEQFF TGCGCCAGCAGCTCAACGGCCCGGCGTTACCCAGACAATGAGCAGTTCTTC
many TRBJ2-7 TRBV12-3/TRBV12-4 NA CASSPGLRPSEQYF TGTGCCAGCAGTCCTGGGTTGCGCCCGTCCGAGCAGTACTTC
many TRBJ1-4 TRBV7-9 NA CASSSSFYEKLFF TGTGCCAGCAGCTCTTCCTTCTATGAAAAACTGTTTTTT
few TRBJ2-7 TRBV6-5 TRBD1 CASTRGPLNEQYF TGTGCCAGCACTAGGGGGCCTCTAAACGAGCAGTACTTC
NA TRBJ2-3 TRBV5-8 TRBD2 CASSPPGLAGLDTQYF TGTGCCAGCAGCCCCCCAGGACTAGCGGGATTAGATACGCAGTATTTT
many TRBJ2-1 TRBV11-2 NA CASSSRGPYYNEQFF TGTGCCAGCAGCTCCCGGGGGCCCTATTACAATGAGCAGTTCTTC
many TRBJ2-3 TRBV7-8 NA CASSSSAGDTQYF TGTGCCAGCAGCTCATCAGCCGGGGATACGCAGTATTTT
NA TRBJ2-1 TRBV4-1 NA CASSQGITHPLNNEQFF TGCGCCAGCAGCCAAGGTATTACCCACCCCCTAAACAATGAGCAGTTCTTC
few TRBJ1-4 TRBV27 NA CASSMSDLTNEKLFF TGTGCCAGCAGTATGAGTGACCTAACTAATGAAAAACTGTTTTTT
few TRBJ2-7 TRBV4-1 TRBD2 CASSQVSGGAYEQYF TGCGCCAGCAGCCAAGTTAGCGGGGGGGCTTACGAGCAGTACTTC
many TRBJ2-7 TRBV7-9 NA CASSTRQGSSYEQYF TGTGCCAGCAGCACCCGGCAGGGGAGCTCCTACGAGCAGTACTTC
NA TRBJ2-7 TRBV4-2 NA CASSQVGRDEQYF TGTGCCAGCAGCCAAGTTGGACGTGACGAGCAGTACTTC
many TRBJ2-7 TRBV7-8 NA CASSLDVVGQSYEQYF TGTGCCAGCAGCTTAGATGTTGTCGGGCAATCCTACGAGCAGTACTTC
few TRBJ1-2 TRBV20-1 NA CSARDPREGISGYTF TGCAGTGCTAGAGATCCCCGGGAAGGAATAAGTGGCTACACCTTC
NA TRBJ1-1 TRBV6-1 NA CASSEREGPRRTEAFF TGTGCCAGCAGTGAAAGAGAAGGGCCGCGACGGACTGAAGCTTTCTTT
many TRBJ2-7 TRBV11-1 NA CASSSPPTAHYEQYF TGTGCCAGCAGCTCCCCTCCCACAGCCCACTACGAGCAGTACTTC
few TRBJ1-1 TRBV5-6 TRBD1 CASSSAVYTGGDTEAFF TGTGCCAGCAGCTCCGCGGTCTACACAGGGGGAGACACTGAAGCTTTCTTT
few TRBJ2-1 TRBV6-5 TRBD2 CASSYLAAYNEQFF TGTGCCAGCAGTTACCTAGCGGCCTACAATGAGCAGTTCTTC
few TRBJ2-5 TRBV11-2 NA CASSLSVAPQTQYF TGTGCCAGCAGCTTGTCGGTGGCCCCGCAGACCCAGTACTTC
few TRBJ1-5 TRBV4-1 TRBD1 CASSQGQGEGQPQHF TGCGCCAGCAGCCAAGGACAGGGCGAGGGTCAGCCCCAGCATTTT
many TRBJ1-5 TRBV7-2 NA CASSLARVGSNQPQHF TGTGCCAGCAGCTTAGCAAGGGTCGGTAGCAATCAGCCCCAGCATTTT
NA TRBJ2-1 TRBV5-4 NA CATGVQGSYNEQFF TGTGCCACCGGGGTACAGGGTAGCTACAATGAGCAGTTCTTC
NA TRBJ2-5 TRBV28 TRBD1 CASSLDRRAQETQYF TGTGCCAGCAGTTTGGACAGGCGAGCACAAGAGACCCAGTACTTC
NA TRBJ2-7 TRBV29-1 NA CSVGSSSSYEQYF TGCAGCGTTGGGTCTAGTTCCTCCTACGAGCAGTACTTC
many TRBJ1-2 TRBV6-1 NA CASSESVGGYSDGYTF TGTGCCAGCAGTGAATCCGTCGGAGGGTACAGCGATGGCTACACCTTC
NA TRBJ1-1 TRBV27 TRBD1 CASSLQGGKTEAFF TGTGCCAGCAGTCTACAGGGGGGCAAGACTGAAGCTTTCTTT
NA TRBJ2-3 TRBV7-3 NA CASSKGRAPPATDTQYF TGTGCCAGCAGCAAGGGCCGGGCCCCGCCGGCCACAGATACGCAGTATTTT
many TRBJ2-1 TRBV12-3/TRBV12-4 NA CASTERSGYNEQFF TGTGCCAGCACCGAGCGGTCGGGATACAATGAGCAGTTCTTC
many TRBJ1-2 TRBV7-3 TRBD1 CATDQGAVYGYTF TGTGCCACAGACCAGGGGGCCGTCTATGGCTACACCTTC
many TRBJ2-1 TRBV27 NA CASRGPAAWYNEQFF TGTGCCAGCAGGGGTCCAGCGGCATGGTACAATGAGCAGTTCTTC
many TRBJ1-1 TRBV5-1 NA CASSWDTPANTEAFF TGCGCCAGCAGCTGGGACACGCCCGCTAACACTGAAGCTTTCTTT
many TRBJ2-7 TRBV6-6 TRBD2 CASSTGLALHEQYF TGTGCCAGCAGTACCGGACTAGCACTCCACGAGCAGTACTTC
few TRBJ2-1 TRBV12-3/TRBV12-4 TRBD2 CASTGGGFNEQFF TGTGCCAGCACCGGGGGGGGTTTTAATGAGCAGTTCTTC
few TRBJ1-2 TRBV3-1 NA CASSQVDVNYGYTF TGTGCCAGCAGCCAAGTCGACGTAAACTATGGCTACACCTTC
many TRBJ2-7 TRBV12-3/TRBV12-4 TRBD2 CASSLGGGVYEQYF TGTGCCAGCAGCTTGGGGGGAGGGGTCTACGAGCAGTACTTC
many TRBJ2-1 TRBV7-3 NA CASSQQSSRSSYNEQFF TGTGCCAGCAGCCAGCAGAGTAGCCGGAGCTCCTACAATGAGCAGTTCTTC
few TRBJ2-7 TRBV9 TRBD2 CASSIGTTYTYEQYF TGTGCCAGCAGCATTGGGACTACCTATACCTACGAGCAGTACTTC
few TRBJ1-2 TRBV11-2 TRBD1 CASSLGGQLIYGYTF TGTGCCAGCAGCTTAGGGGGACAGCTTATCTATGGCTACACCTTC
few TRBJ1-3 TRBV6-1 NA CASSEWGASSGNTIYF TGTGCCAGCAGTGAATGGGGGGCCAGCTCTGGAAACACCATATATTTT
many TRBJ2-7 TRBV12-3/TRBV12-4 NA CASSFETGYEQYF TGTGCCAGCAGTTTTGAGACGGGATACGAGCAGTACTTC
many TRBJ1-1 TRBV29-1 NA CSVVLMDTANTEAFF TGCAGCGTTGTCCTCATGGATACGGCGAACACTGAAGCTTTCTTT
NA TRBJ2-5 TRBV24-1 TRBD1 CATSDFRDSQETQYF TGTGCCACCAGTGATTTCCGGGACAGCCAAGAGACCCAGTACTTC
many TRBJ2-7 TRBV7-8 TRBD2 CASSLEASGGHYEQYF TGTGCCAGCAGCTTAGAAGCTAGCGGGGGGCACTACGAGCAGTACTTC